The sequence of this T cell receptor (beta chain) was determined in a study of spatial heterogeneity in lung cancer. Overall study context: The cohort: some 73 early-stage, untreated non-small cell lung cancer patients. Follow-up PBMC samples were sequenced when available, at a median of around two years after resection. Study-level findings and limits: TCRs found ubiquitously expanded in tumor appeared in blood more at resection than at follow-up.

From the 5' RACE reads, TCRdb called clonotypes with MiXCR, one entry per CDR3 protein. This sample has 45,000 to 50,000 distinct CDR3 sequences; 10% to 15% occur once, and the top ten carry approximately 30%. Time point reported: blood at routine non-recurrence follow-up after resection. The input material, whole RNA from tumor, nontumor lung or frozen PBMC, was sequenced unsorted. V shed 3 bases and J shed 4 bases, with 16 bases lying between them. Germline CDR1 is LNHDA and CDR2 is SQIVND (reference sequence). The CDR3 extends over 16 amino acids. This clonotype was counted a few times. The antigen remains undetermined.

The TCR originated in a male donor with early-stage non-small cell lung cancer. Here the sequenced sample was PBMCs, taken at follow-up. The gene calls are TRBV19 and TRBJ1-5; D gene unclear. The CDR3 sequence: CASSIAPGPGNQPQHF. The CDR3 DNA is TGTGCCAGTAGTATCGCCCCAGGTCCGGGAAATCAGCCCCAGCATTTT.